Described below is a single T cell receptor beta chain sequence and its context. This record comes from a study of blood T cell repertoires in COVID-19. Study overall: PBMCs, B-cell-depleted T cells, or T cells were the source of the cDNA or gDNA that made up the material.

Original processing notes: Quantification of nucleated cells was approximated via reference gene primer amplification. Only in-frame clones appear in the TCRdb table, and some are missing; sequencing was by immunoSEQ multiplex PCR. V and J calls and clone size come straight from that table; D and trimming were deduced from the DNA. The table lists about 490,000 clones, 80% to 90% of them singletons. The germline V and J ends were trimmed by 0 bases and 2 bases, with 14 bases remaining between them. CDR1 and CDR2 from the germline V gene are LGHDT and YNNKEL (reference sequence). This CDR3 contains 17 residues.

The TCR originated in a human donor in a cohort sampled during active COVID-19. The chain carries TRBV3-1 (or the pseudogene TRBV3-2) and TRBJ1-3; unclear D gene. Sequencing was performed on peripheral blood. The CDR3 coding sequence is TGTGCCAGCAGCCAAGACCGTGCCGGGATCGCTGGAAACACCATATATTTT. Translated: CASSQDRAGIAGNTIYF.